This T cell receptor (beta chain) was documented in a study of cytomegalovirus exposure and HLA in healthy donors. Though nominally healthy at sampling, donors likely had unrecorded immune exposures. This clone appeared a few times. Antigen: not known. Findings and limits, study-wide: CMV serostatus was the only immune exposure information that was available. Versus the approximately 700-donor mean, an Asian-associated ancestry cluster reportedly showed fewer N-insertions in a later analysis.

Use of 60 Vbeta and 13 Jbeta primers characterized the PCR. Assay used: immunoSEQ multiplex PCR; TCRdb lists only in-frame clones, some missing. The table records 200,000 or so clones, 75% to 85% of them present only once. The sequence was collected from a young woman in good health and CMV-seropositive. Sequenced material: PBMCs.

CDR3: CASSVGSAGDYEQYF. The CDR3 DNA reads TGTGCCAGCAGCGTAGGGTCAGCGGGTGACTACGAGCAGTACTTC. The rearrangement links TRBV9 to TRBJ2-5; D possibly corresponds to TRBD2 (6 bases). The J call may be in error: the DNA end matches TRBJ2-7 better. The germline gives CDR1 SGDLS, CDR2 YYNGEE. CDR3 size: 15 residues.